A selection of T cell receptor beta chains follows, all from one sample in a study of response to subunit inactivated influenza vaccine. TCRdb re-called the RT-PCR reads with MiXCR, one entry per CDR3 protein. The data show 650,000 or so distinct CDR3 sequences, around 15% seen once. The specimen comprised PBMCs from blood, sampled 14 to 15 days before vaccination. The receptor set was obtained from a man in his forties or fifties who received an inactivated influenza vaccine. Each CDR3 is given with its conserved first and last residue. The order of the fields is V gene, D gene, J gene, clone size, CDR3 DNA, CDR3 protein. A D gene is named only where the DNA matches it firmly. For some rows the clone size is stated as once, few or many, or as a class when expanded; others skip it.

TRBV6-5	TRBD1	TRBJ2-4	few	TGTGCCAGCAGTTCCGGGACAGTGAAAAACATTCAGTACTTC	CASSSGTVKNIQYF
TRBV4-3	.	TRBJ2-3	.	TGCGCCAGCAGCCAAGCCTTCTCTAGCGTTTCAGATACGCAGTATTTT	CASSQAFSSVSDTQYF
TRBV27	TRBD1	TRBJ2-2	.	TGTGCCAGCAGGGGACAGGGTCACACCGGGGAGCTGTTTTTT	CASRGQGHTGELFF
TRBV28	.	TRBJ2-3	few	TGTGCCAGCAGTCCACACATGACAGATACGCAGTATTTT	CASSPHMTDTQYF
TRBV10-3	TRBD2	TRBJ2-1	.	TGTGCCATCAGGAACCTAGCGGGGGGCTACAATGAGCAGTTCTTC	CAIRNLAGGYNEQFF
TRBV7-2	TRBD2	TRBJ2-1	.	TGTGCCAGCAGACTGACTAGCGGGAGCTACAATGAGCAGTTCTTC	CASRLTSGSYNEQFF
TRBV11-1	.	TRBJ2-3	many	TGTGCCAGCAGCTTCGGTCGAGTTTCAGATACGCAGTATTTT	CASSFGRVSDTQYF
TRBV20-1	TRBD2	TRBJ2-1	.	TGCAGTGCTAGAGATCTTTCGAGCGGGGGAACCAATGAGCAGTTCTTC	CSARDLSSGGTNEQFF
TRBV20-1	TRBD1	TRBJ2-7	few	TGCAGTGCTACGACAGGGGGCGCGGGATACGAGCAGTACTTC	CSATTGGAGYEQYF
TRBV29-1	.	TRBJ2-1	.	TGCAGCGCTAAAACAGGGCCCGGGGGTGAGCAGTTCTTC	CSAKTGPGGEQFF
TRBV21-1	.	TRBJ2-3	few	TGTGCCACGGGGCTAGGGTCGAGGGAGAATGGCACAGATACGCAGTATTTT	CATGLGSRENGTDTQYF
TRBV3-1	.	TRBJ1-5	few	TGTGCCAGCAGCCAGGCAGGGGCCCATCAGCCCCAGCATTTT	CASSQAGAHQPQHF
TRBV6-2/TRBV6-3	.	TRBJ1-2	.	TGTGCCAGCAGTCCCCTTCAAGGCTACACCTTC	CASSPLQGYTF
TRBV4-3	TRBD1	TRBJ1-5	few	TGCGCCAGCAGCCTAGACCGGGACAGGGGGAATCAGCCCCAGCATTTT	CASSLDRDRGNQPQHF
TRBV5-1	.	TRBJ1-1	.	TGCGCCAGCAGCTTGTTTGCCTCCTTGCGGGTGAACACTGAAGCTTTCTTT	CASSLFASLRVNTEAFF
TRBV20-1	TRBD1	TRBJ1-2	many	TGCAGTGCTATGGACAGGAAAAACTATGGCTACACCTTC	CSAMDRKNYGYTF